This T cell receptor (beta chain) was identified during a study of cytomegalovirus exposure and HLA in healthy donors. The study ran its PCR with 60 Vbeta and 13 Jbeta primers. Profiling relied on immunoSEQ multiplex PCR, and the TCRdb table lists in-frame clones only, not all of them. Found here are tens of thousands of clones, approximately 78% of them singletons; the top ten hold around 4.8%. V was cut by 5 bases and J by 0 bases, with 7 bases left in between. In germline, CDR1 is PRHDT, CDR2 FYEKMQ (reference sequence). There are 13 residues in the CDR3. This receptor was identified in a man in his forties in good health and CMV-seronegative. What was sequenced was PBMCs. The V gene is TRBV13, the J gene TRBJ1-2, with no clear D. CDR3 residues: CASSRDTNYGYTF. CDR3 nucleotides: TGTGCCAGCAGCAGAGACACTAACTATGGCTACACCTTC.